This T cell receptor (beta chain) was captured in a study of T cell clones after liver transplantation. The assay was immunoSEQ multiplex PCR, and TCRdb's table has in-frame clones only and misses some. The table shows some 120,000 clones, with about nine tenths occurring only once. CDR1 is MGHRA, CDR2 YSYEKL, per germline. The V and J ends lost 4 bases and 2 bases, in that order; junction bases with no gene match: 11. The CDR3 runs to 18 residues. This TCR derives from a human patient who received a liver transplant. Some T cells may have come from the graft donor. The J gene is TRBJ2-7, the V gene TRBV4-1; TRBD2 matches 13 bases. Sequences were derived from CD4+ T cells from blood, sampled 12 months after liver transplant. The CDR3 sequence: CASSLRTSGSEGPYEQYF. The DNA for the CDR3 is TGCGCCAGCAGCCTACGGACTAGCGGGAGCGAGGGGCCCTACGAGCAGTACTTC.